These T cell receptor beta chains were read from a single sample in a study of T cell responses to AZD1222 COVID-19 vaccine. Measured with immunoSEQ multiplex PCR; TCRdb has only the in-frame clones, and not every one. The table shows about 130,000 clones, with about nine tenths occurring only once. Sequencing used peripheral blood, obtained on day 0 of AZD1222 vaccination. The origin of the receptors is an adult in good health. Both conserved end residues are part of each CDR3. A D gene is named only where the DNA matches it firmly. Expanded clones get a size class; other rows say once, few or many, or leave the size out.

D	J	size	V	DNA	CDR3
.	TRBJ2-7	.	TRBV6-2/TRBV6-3	TGTGCCAGCAGTTCTGAAAGGGGGATCCCCTACGAGCAGTACTTC	CASSSERGIPYEQYF
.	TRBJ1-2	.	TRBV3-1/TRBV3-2	TGTGCCAGCAGCCCAGGTGGTGGGGGAGGCGGCTACACCTTC	CASSPGGGGGGYTF
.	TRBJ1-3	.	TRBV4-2	TGTGCCAGCAGCCAAGATAGAGGGGTAGTGCGAAACACCATATATTTT	CASSQDRGVVRNTIYF
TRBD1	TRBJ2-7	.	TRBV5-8	TGTGCCAGCAGCAAAGGACAGGGGAGGTACTACGAGCAGTACTTC	CASSKGQGRYYEQYF
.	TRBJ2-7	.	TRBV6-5	TGTGCCAGCAGCCGTCCAGGGCCATACTACGAGCAGTACTTC	CASSRPGPYYEQYF
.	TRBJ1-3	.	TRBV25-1	TGTGCCAGCAGTGAACAGGGCAACACCATATATTTT	CASSEQGNTIYF
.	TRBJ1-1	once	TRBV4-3	TGCGCCAGCAGCCGTGGGCAGTCGAACACTGAAGCTTTCTTT	CASSRGQSNTEAFF
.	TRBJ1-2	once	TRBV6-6	TGTGCCAGCAGTTACGGGGGTGACTATGGCTACACCTTC	CASSYGGDYGYTF
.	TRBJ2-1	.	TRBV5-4	TGTGCCAGCAGCTTCGACAGAAGCAATGAGCAGTTCTTC	CASSFDRSNEQFF
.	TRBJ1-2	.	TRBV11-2	TGTGCCAGCAGCTTAGCCCGGGGCGCAAGAAACTATGGCTACACCTTC	CASSLARGARNYGYTF
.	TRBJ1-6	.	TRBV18	TGTGCCAGCTCACAGGGACCGAATTCACCCCTCCACTTT	CASSQGPNSPLHF
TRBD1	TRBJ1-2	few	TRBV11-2	TGTGCCAGCAGCTTAGAAACGGGTGACAGGGATGGCTACACCTTC	CASSLETGDRDGYTF
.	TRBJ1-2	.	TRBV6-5	TGTGCCAGCAGTTACAGGGAAAGCTACACCTTC	CASSYRESYTF
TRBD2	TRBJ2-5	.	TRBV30	TGTGCCGCGCGGGAGGGTAGGAAGACCCAGTACTTC	CAAREGRKTQYF
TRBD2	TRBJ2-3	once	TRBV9	TGTGCCAGCAGCTTACTTAGCGGGGGCGGCACAGATACGCAGTATTTT	CASSLLSGGGTDTQYF
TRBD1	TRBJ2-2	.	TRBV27	TGTGCCAGCAGTTTATCTACAGGGGGCCAAACCGGGGAGCTGTTTTTT	CASSLSTGGQTGELFF
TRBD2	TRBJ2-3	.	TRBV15	TGTGCCACCAGCAGAACGATAGCAGCGGGGGGACGCACAGATACGCAGTATTTT	CATSRTIAAGGRTDTQYF
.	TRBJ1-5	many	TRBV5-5	TGTGCCAGCAGCCCATGGGGGGAAGGTGGCAATCAGCCCCAGCATTTT	CASSPWGEGGNQPQHF
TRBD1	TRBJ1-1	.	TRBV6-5	TGTGCCAGCAGTTACTCGAGTTCAGGGGGCGACACTGAAGCTTTCTTT	CASSYSSSGGDTEAFF
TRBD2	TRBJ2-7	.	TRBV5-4	TGTGCCAGCAGCTTAGGACTAGCAATCAACGAGCAGTACTTC	CASSLGLAINEQYF
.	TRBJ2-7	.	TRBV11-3	TGTGCCAGCAGCTTATACGGGGAAGGGAGCTACGAGCAGTACTTC	CASSLYGEGSYEQYF
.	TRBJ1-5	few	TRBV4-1	TGCGCCAGCAGCCAAGAAATCAACCAATACAATCAGCCCCAGCATTTT	CASSQEINQYNQPQHF
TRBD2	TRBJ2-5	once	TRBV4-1	TGCGCCAGCAGCCAAGATAGGGTAGCGGGGGGCCTGTTCCAAGAGACCCAGTACTTC	CASSQDRVAGGLFQETQYF
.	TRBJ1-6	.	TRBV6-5	TGTGCCAGCAGCCCCGGGTCAACAGCTCTCCACTTT	CASSPGSTALHF
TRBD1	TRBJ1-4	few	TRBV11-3	TGTGCCAGCCGCCAGGGGGGAGATGAAAAACTGTTTTTT	CASRQGGDEKLFF
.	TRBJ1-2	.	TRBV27	TGTGCCAGCAGTTTAGGAGGAGAAGTTGCGGGCTACACCTTC	CASSLGGEVAGYTF
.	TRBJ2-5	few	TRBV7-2	TGTGCCAGCAGCCGGCGAACCCAACTCGAAGAGACCCAGTACTTC	CASSRRTQLEETQYF
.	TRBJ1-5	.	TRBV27	TGTGCCAGCAGTCCCGACAGTCTTAGCAATCAGCCCCAGCATTTT	CASSPDSLSNQPQHF
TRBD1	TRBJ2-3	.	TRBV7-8	TGTGCCAGCAGCTGGGACAGGGGAGGGGATACGCAGTATTTT	CASSWDRGGDTQYF
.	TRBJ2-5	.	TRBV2	TGTGCCAGCAGTCCCGGTGTCCAAGAGACCCAGTACTTC	CASSPGVQETQYF
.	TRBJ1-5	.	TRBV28	TGTGCCAGCAGTTTATTGCCAGGGGCCCCCAATCAGCCCCAGCATTTT	CASSLLPGAPNQPQHF
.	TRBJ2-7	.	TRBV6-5	TGTGCCAGCAGTTCCTCACGGGGGGAGCAGTACTTC	CASSSSRGEQYF
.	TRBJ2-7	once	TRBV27	TGTGCCAGCAGCACCGACAGTTGGGGCTACGAGCAGTACTTC	CASSTDSWGYEQYF
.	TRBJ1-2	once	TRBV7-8	TGTGCCAGCAGCTCGAAGGCGGGGGGCTACACCTTC	CASSSKAGGYTF
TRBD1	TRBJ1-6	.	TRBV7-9	TGTGCCAGCAGCTTATACTCGGACAGGCCCGATAATTCACCCCTCCACTTT	CASSLYSDRPDNSPLHF
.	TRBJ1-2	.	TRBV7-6	TGTGCCAGCACCCCCGGGAGGGGAACTAACTATGGCTACACCTTC	CASTPGRGTNYGYTF
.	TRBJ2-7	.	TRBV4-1	TGCGCCAGCAGCCAAGATTCAGGGGTAGGCGAGCAGTACTTC	CASSQDSGVGEQYF
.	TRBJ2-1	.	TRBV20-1	TGCAGTGCGGATAGGACTTTTATGCAGTTCTTC	CSADRTFMQFF
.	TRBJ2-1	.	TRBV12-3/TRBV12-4	TGTGCCAGCAGTGGGGACTTCCTGAATGAGCAGTTCTTC	CASSGDFLNEQFF
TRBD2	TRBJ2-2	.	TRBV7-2	TGTGCCAGCAGCCAAGGACTAGCGGGGAACACCGGGGAGCTGTTTTTT	CASSQGLAGNTGELFF
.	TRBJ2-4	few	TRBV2	TGTGCCAGCAGTGACGTTGTCGAAGCCAAAAACATTCAGTACTTC	CASSDVVEAKNIQYF
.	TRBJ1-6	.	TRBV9	TGTGCCAGCAGCGGCCGGGACGGGGGTTATAATTCACCCCTCCACTTT	CASSGRDGGYNSPLHF
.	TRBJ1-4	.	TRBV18	TGTGCCAGCTCACCAGATCCAGCAGGGTCGGAACTGTTTTTT	CASSPDPAGSELFF
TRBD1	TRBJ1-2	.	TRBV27	TGTGCCAGCAGTTTAACCCCGACAGGGGGGGATGGCTACACCTTC	CASSLTPTGGDGYTF
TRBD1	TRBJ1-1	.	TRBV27	TGTGCCAGCAGTTTACGCAGGGGGCTTGACACTGAAGCTTTCTTT	CASSLRRGLDTEAFF
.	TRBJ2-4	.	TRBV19	TGTGCCAGTAGTATAGCAGGGGAGGTCAAAAACATTCAGTACTTC	CASSIAGEVKNIQYF
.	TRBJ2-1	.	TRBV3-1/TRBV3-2	TGTGCCAGCAGCTATGACAAATACAATGAGCAGTTCTTC	CASSYDKYNEQFF
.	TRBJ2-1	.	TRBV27	TGTGCCAGCAGTTCGGACATCAATGAGCAGTTCTTC	CASSSDINEQFF
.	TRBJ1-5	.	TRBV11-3	TGTGCCAGCAGCTTAGGGGGTCAGAAAAGCAATCAGCCCCAGCATTTT	CASSLGGQKSNQPQHF
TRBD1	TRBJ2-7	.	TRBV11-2	TGTGCCAGCAGCTTAGATTCGGGACAGGGGAATACCTACGAGCAGTACTTC	CASSLDSGQGNTYEQYF
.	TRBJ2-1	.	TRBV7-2	TGTGCCAGCAGCTTAGACACAGGGCACTACAATGAGCAGTTCTTC	CASSLDTGHYNEQFF
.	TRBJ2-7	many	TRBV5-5	TGTGCCAGCAGCTCAATCAAAACGGGACGATCCTACGAGCAGTACTTC	CASSSIKTGRSYEQYF
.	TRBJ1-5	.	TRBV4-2	TGTGCCAGCAGCCAGGAGGGATTTTATAGCAATCAGCCCCAGCATTTT	CASSQEGFYSNQPQHF
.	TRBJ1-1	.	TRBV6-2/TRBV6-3	TGTGCCAGCAGTTCGTATCACGGAGTGAACACTGAAGCTTTCTTT	CASSSYHGVNTEAFF
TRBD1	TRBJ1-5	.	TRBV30	TGTGCCTGGAGTGTCCGACAGGGGGCCAATCAGCCCCAGCATTTT	CAWSVRQGANQPQHF
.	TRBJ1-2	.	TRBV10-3	TGTGCCATCACGGCGAGTCTCGCCTATGGCTACACCTTC	CAITASLAYGYTF
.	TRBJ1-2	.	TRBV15	TGTGCCACCAGCCCGAGGGGGGTGACCTATGGCTACACCTTC	CATSPRGVTYGYTF
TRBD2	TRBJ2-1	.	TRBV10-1	TGCGCCAGCAGTTCGGGCGGGAGCGACTACAATGAGCAGTTCTTC	CASSSGGSDYNEQFF
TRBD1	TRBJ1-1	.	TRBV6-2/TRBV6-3	TGTGCCAGCAGTTACAGGGGGCAGGGGAACACTGAAGCTTTCTTT	CASSYRGQGNTEAFF
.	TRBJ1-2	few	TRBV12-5	TGTGCTAGTGGTCCGAATAACTTCTATGGCTACACCTTC	CASGPNNFYGYTF